A selection of T cell receptor beta chains follows, all from one sample in a study of shared clonotypes between healthy human individuals. Clones were read by immunoSEQ multiplex PCR, and TCRdb kept only the in-frame ones, dropping some. The profile shows about 500,000 clones, roughly three quarters of them singletons. Material for sequencing was PBMCs. These receptors came from a woman aged 40 to 50 in good health. Some clones in this sample may be carry-over from other donors' samples. The CDR3 runs from the conserved cysteine through the conserved F or W. D genes are given only for firm matches. Clone sizes are given selectively: once, few, many, or a class where the clone is expanded.

v_gene	abundance	d_gene	j_gene	CDR3nt	CDR3aa
TRBV10-3	-	-	TRBJ2-1	TGTGCCATCAGTGAGGTCCCCTCGAGGGGGGATGAGCAGTTCTTC	CAISEVPSRGDEQFF
TRBV5-5	-	TRBD2	TRBJ2-1	TGTGCCAGCAGTCTGATAGCAGGAGCGGGGAATGAGCAGTTCTTC	CASSLIAGAGNEQFF
TRBV18	-	-	TRBJ2-7	TGTGCCAGCTCACCTAACTCCCCCGAGCAGTACTTC	CASSPNSPEQYF
TRBV29-1	-	TRBD2	TRBJ2-5	TGCAGCGTTGCCCTGGGAGCGGGAGGGCGGGAGACCCAGTACTTC	CSVALGAGGRETQYF
TRBV5-4	once	TRBD2	TRBJ2-1	TGTGCCAGCAGCTTGGTAGCGGGGTCCTACAATGAGCAGTTCTTC	CASSLVAGSYNEQFF
TRBV5-1	-	-	TRBJ2-3	TGCGCCAGCAGCTTGGAGTCAGATACGCAGTATTTT	CASSLESDTQYF
TRBV7-9	few	TRBD2	TRBJ2-1	TGTGCCAGCAGCCTTCCGGGACTAGCGGGAGGGGGTGAGCAGTTCTTC	CASSLPGLAGGGEQFF
TRBV27	few	TRBD1	TRBJ1-2	TGTGCCAGCACCCAGACAGGGGGGGGTGGCTACACCTTC	CASTQTGGGGYTF
TRBV10-3	once	TRBD1	TRBJ2-7	TGTGCCATCAGTCTCGACAGGGCCTCCTACGAGCAGTACTTC	CAISLDRASYEQYF
TRBV7-6	-	TRBD2	TRBJ2-1	TGTGCCAGCAATAGACTAGCGCCCTACAATGAGCAGTTCTTC	CASNRLAPYNEQFF
TRBV11-2	-	-	TRBJ1-1	TGTGCCAGCAGCCCCCATCCAGGGGAGACAGGTACTGAAGCTTTCTTT	CASSPHPGETGTEAFF
TRBV4-2	-	-	TRBJ2-3	TGTGCCAGCAGCCAAGATTACGAAGGCCAGGATACGCAGTATTTT	CASSQDYEGQDTQYF
TRBV7-3	-	TRBD2	TRBJ2-2	TGTGCCAGCAGCTCCCCCCGCGGGGGAGCCCCACCTACGAACACCGGGGAGCTGTTTTTT	CASSSPRGGAPPTNTGELFF
TRBV7-7	few	-	TRBJ2-2	TGTGCCAGCAGCTTAAGCGGCGCCGGGGAGCTGTTTTTT	CASSLSGAGELFF
TRBV19	many	TRBD1	TRBJ1-4	TGTGCCAGTAGTCCCAAGGGAACAGGGGCAGGCGAAAAACTGTTTTTT	CASSPKGTGAGEKLFF
TRBV7-2	many	-	TRBJ2-3	TGTGCCAGCAGCCCGGGTCCGATTGTAGATACGCAGTATTTT	CASSPGPIVDTQYF
TRBV18	-	-	TRBJ2-7	TGTGCCAGCTCACCACCGAGTAAGTACGAGCAGTACTTC	CASSPPSKYEQYF
TRBV2	-	-	TRBJ1-5	TGTGCCAGCAGGATCAGGTCCGGGCAGCCCCAGCATTTT	CASRIRSGQPQHF
TRBV7-9	-	TRBD2	TRBJ2-2	TGTGCCAGCAGCTTGCGACCTAGCGGGAGGGCCTTTCACACCGGGGAGCTGTTTTTT	CASSLRPSGRAFHTGELFF
TRBV19	-	-	TRBJ1-2	TGTGCCAGTAGTACAGGTCCATATGGCTACACCTTC	CASSTGPYGYTF
TRBV19	-	-	TRBJ1-1	TGTGCCAGTAGTATTCAGGGACGTCACACTGAAGCTTTCTTT	CASSIQGRHTEAFF
TRBV18	-	-	TRBJ2-7	TGTGCCAGCTCACCATTCCGGGAGATCTCCTACGAGCAGTACTTC	CASSPFREISYEQYF
TRBV2	-	TRBD2	TRBJ2-3	TGTGCCAGCAGTGTGGCTAGCGGAGAAGATACGCAGTATTTT	CASSVASGEDTQYF
TRBV27	-	-	TRBJ2-1	TGTGCCAGCAGTTTTGGCCAGGGCTCCTACAATGAGCAGTTCTTC	CASSFGQGSYNEQFF
TRBV18	-	-	TRBJ1-1	TGTGCCAGCTCACCACAGAATACGCTGAACACTGAAGCTTTCTTT	CASSPQNTLNTEAFF
TRBV7-2	many	TRBD1	TRBJ1-2	TGTGCCAGCAGCTACAACAGGGGCCATGGCTACACCTTC	CASSYNRGHGYTF
TRBV30	-	-	TRBJ1-5	TGTGCCTGGAGTATTGAGAACAATCAGCCCCAGCATTTT	CAWSIENNQPQHF
TRBV28	-	TRBD2	TRBJ2-7	TGTGCCAGCAGTTTACCTCGGACTAGCGCATCCTACGAGCAGTACTTC	CASSLPRTSASYEQYF
TRBV29-1	few	-	TRBJ1-1	TGCAGCGTTGCGACTATAGGTGAAGCTTTCTTT	CSVATIGEAFF
TRBV7-7	-	TRBD1	TRBJ2-5	TGTGCCAGCAGCCAGGACAGGGGGCGGGGGTCCCAAGAGACCCAGTACTTC	CASSQDRGRGSQETQYF
TRBV7-2	once	TRBD2	TRBJ2-7	TGTGCCAGCAGTACGACTAGCGGAGTCTCCTACGAGCAGTACTTC	CASSTTSGVSYEQYF
TRBV2	-	-	TRBJ1-5	TGTGCCAGCAGTGAAACCCCTATAGGGCAGCCCCAGCATTTT	CASSETPIGQPQHF
TRBV6-5	-	-	TRBJ2-1	TGTGCCAGCAGTTACGGGGACGGGCCCGGCTACAATGAGCAGTTCTTC	CASSYGDGPGYNEQFF
TRBV9	few	-	TRBJ2-7	TGTGCCAGCAGCGCAACAGGCTACGAGCAGTACTTC	CASSATGYEQYF
TRBV15	-	-	TRBJ2-7	TGTGCCACGTGGAGGGCCCTCTACGAGCAGTACTTC	CATWRALYEQYF
TRBV5-1	-	-	TRBJ1-5	TGCGCCAGCAGCTCAACCCCCTCGGGCCCCAGGTTTTATAGCAATCAGCCCCAGCATTTT	CASSSTPSGPRFYSNQPQHF
TRBV5-1	-	-	TRBJ2-5	TGCGCCAGCAGCTGGTCCGGGATCCGCAGGGAGACCCAGTACTTC	CASSWSGIRRETQYF